Ten or more counts support the clone carrying this T cell receptor beta chain. The antigen is unknown. The sample is drawn from a study of metastatic and nonmetastatic thyroid tumors. Across the study: Peripheral blood and tumor or nodule samples from malignant and benign thyroid patients were compared. Overall study findings and caveats: Patients with malignant thyroid tumors reportedly had significantly higher TCR beta diversity than those with benign nodules, in blood and tumor.

As handled by the study authors: A classifier for distant metastasis in papillary thyroid cancer was constructed using CDR3 differences observed across clinicopathological groups. TCRdb reanalyzed the PCR reads with MiXCR. The V and J calls here are based on TCRdb, not the publication. The table has 65,000 or so clones, 4% to 5% seen once; the top ten hold 20% to 25%. Treatment of any kind had been given to no patient before thyroid surgery. The CDR3 is 14 residues long. Trimming pared 6 bases from V and 4 bases from J, leaving 12 bases between. Germline V gives CDR1 MNHEY, CDR2 SVGEGT. Sequenced input: blood. The V call is TRBV6-2 or TRBV6-3, the J call TRBJ1-4, with D perhaps TRBD1 (5 bases). The source is a female donor with papillary thyroid cancer or a benign thyroid nodule (not recorded which). Some clones in this sample may be carry-over from other donors' samples. CDR3 sequence: CASRPTDLNEKLFF. The CDR3 DNA sequence: TGTGCCAGCAGGCCGACAGACCTTAATGAAAAACTGTTTTTT.